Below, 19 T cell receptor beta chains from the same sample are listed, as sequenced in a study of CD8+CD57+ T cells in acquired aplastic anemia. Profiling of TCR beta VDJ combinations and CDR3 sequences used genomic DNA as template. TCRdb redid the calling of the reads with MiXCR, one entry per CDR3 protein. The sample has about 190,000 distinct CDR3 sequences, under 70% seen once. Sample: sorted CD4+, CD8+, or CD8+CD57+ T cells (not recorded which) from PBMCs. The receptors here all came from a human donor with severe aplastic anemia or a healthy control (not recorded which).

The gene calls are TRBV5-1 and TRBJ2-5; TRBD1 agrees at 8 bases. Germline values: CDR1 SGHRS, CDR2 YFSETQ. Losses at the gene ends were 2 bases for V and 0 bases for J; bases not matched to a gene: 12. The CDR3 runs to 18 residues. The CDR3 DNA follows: TGCGCCAGCAGCTTCCTACCTCCGGGACAGGCGAACCAAGAGACCCAGTACTTC. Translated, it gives CASSFLPPGQANQETQYF.

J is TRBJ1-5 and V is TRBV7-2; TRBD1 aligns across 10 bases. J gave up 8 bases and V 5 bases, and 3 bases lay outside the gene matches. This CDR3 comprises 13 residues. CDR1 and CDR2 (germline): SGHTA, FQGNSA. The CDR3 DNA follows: TGTGCCAGCAGCGGGGACAGGGGAGAGCCCCAGCATTTT. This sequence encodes CASSGDRGEPQHF.

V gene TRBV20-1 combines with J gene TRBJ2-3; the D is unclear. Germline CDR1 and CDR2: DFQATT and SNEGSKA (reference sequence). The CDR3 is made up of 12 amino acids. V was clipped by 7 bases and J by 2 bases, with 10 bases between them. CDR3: CSGLESTDTQYF. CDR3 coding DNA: TGCAGTGGGCTGGAGTCCACAGATACGCAGTATTTT.

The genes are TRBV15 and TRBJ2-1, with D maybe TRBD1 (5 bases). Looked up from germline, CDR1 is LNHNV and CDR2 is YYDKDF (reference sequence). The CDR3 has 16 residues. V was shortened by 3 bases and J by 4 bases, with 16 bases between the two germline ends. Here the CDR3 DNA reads TGTGCCACCAGCAGTCCAAAGGAGACAGCATACAATGAGCAGTTCTTC. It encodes CATSSPKETAYNEQFF. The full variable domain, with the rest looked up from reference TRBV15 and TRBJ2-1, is DAMVIQNPRYQVTQFGKPVTLSCSQTLNHNVMYWYQQKSSQAPKLLFHYYDKDFNNEADTPDNFQSRRPNTSFCFLDIRSPGLGDTAMYLCATSSPKETAYNEQFFGPGTRLTVL.

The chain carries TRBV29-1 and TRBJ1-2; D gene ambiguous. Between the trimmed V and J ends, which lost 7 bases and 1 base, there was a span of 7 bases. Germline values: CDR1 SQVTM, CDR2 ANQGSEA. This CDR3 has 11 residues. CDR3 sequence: CSGTDNYGYTF. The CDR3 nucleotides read TGCAGCGGGACGGATAACTATGGCTACACCTTC.

CDR3 DNA: TGTGCCAGCAGAGAAAGGGACAGGGCATACCAAGAGACCCAGTACTTC. Encoded protein: CASRERDRAYQETQYF. The gene calls are TRBV2 and TRBJ2-5, with 9 bases lining up with TRBD1. Germline loops: CDR1 SNHLY, CDR2 FYNNEI. This CDR3 is built from 16 residues. The junction had 8 bases not matched to a gene; V was cut back by 6 bases and J by 0 bases.

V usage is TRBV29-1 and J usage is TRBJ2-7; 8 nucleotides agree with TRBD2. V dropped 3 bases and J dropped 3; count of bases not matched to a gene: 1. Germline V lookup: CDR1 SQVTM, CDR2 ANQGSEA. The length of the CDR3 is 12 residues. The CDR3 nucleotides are TGCAGCGTTGACCGGGGGGGCTACGAGCAGTACTTC. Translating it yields CSVDRGGYEQYF.

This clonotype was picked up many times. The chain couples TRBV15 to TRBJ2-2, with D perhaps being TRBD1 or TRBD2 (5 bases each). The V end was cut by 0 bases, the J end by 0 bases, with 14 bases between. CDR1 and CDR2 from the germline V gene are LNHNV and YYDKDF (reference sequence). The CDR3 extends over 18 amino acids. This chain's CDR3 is CATSREPRGATNTGELFF. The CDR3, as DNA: TGTGCCACCAGCAGAGAACCGAGGGGCGCCACGAACACCGGGGAGCTGTTTTTT.

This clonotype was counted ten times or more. The chain's CDR3 is CASSSRLAGDTDTQYF. The CDR3 DNA reads as TGCGCCAGCAGCTCCAGACTAGCGGGGGACACAGATACGCAGTATTTT. The V call is TRBV5-1, the J call TRBJ2-3; TRBD2 aligns across 12 bases. CDR3 length: 16 amino acids. After removal of 3 bases from V and 2 bases from J, the junction contained 4 bases not matched to a gene. From germline, CDR1 is SGHRS and CDR2 YFSETQ.

In DNA, the CDR3 is TGTGCCATCAGTGAGACGCCGACAGGGGGTAACACCGGGGAGCTGTTTTTT. It translates to CAISETPTGGNTGELFF. The gene calls are TRBV10-3 and TRBJ2-2, with TRBD1 matching over 9 bases. The CDR3 contains 17 residues. Germline lookup yields CDR1 ENHRY and CDR2 SYGVKD. The V and J ends lost 2 bases and 2 bases, in that order; junction bases with no gene match: 6.

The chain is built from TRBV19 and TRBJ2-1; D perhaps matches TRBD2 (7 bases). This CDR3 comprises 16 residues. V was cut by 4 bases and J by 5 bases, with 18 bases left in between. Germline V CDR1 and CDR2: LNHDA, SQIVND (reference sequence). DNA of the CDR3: TGTGCCAGTAGTACCCTAAGGGGGGGGGCCCACAATGAGCAGTTCTTC. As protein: CASSTLRGGAHNEQFF.

The CDR3 is CSATDAAIAGVRDTQYF. The CDR3 nucleotides are TGCAGTGCCACAGACGCCGCCATAGCGGGAGTACGAGATACGCAGTATTTT. V usage is TRBV20-1 and J usage is TRBJ2-3, with 9 bases matching TRBD2. Germline assignment: CDR1 DFQATT and CDR2 SNEGSKA (reference sequence). The V and J ends lost 6 bases and 5 bases, in that order; junction bases with no gene match: 18. The CDR3 is 17 residues long.

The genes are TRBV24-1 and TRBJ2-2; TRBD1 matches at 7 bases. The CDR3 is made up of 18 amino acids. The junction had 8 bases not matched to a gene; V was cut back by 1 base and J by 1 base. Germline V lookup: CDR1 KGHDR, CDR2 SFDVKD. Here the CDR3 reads CATSDLGVAGGNTGELFF. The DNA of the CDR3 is TGTGCCACCAGTGATTTAGGCGTGGCAGGGGGGAACACCGGGGAGCTGTTTTTT.

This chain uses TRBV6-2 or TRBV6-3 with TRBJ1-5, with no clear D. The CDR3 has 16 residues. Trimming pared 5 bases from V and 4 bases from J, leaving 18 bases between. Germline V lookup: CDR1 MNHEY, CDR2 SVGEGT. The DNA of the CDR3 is TGTGCCAGCAGTCCCGCACCTCCCAGAAGTAATCAGCCCCAGCATTTT. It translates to CASSPAPPRSNQPQHF.

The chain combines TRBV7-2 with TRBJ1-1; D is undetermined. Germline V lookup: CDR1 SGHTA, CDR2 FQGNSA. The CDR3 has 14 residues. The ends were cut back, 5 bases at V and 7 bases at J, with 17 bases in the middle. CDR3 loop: CASSHGEAVSEAFF. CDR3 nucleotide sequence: TGTGCCAGCAGCCACGGGGAGGCAGTGAGTGAAGCTTTCTTT.

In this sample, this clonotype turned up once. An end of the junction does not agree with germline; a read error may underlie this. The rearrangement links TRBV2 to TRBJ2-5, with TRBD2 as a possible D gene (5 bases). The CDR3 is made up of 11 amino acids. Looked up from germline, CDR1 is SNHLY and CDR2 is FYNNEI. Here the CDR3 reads CASSEGETLYF. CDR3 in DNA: TGTGCCAGCAGTGAGGGAGAGACCCTGTACTTC.

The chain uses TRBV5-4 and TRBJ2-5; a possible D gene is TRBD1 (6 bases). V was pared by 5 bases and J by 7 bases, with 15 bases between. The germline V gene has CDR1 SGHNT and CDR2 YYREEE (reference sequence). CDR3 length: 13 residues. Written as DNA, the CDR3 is TGTGCCAGCAGTCAGGAAGGGGGTGTGACCCAGTACTTC. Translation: CASSQEGGVTQYF.

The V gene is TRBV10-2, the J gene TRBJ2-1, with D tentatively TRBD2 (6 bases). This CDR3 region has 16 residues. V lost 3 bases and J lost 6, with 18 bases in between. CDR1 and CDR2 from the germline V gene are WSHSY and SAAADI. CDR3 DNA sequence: TGCGCCAGCAGTGACCCCGCGGGGCAGGCGCGCAATGAGCAGTTCTTC. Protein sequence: CASSDPAGQARNEQFF.

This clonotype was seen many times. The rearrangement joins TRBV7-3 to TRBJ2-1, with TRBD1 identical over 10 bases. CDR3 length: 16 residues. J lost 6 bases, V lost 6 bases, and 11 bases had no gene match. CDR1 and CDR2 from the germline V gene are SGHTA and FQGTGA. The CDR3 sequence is CASSLVRDRGGNEQFF. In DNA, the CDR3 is TGTGCCAGCAGTTTGGTCCGGGACAGGGGAGGCAATGAGCAGTTCTTC.